This record concerns one T cell receptor beta chain sequence. Its target is not known. In the sorted-subset replicate PCRs, roughly 210 ng DNA, around 32,000 T cell genomes, was used. Clones were sequenced by immunoSEQ multiplex PCR, and TCRdb holds only the in-frame ones, with some missing. This table holds around 550,000 clones, approximately 95% found once. The source of the sample is a study of shared clonotypes between healthy human individuals. J lost 2 bases, V lost 5 bases, and 8 bases had no gene match. Looked up from germline, CDR1 is MNHNY and CDR2 is SVGAGI (reference sequence). CDR3 length: 15 amino acids. Findings of the study overall: Generally, naive subsets (rather than memory subsets) showed larger estimated richness. Shared clonotypes: approximately 5% naive CD4, under 4% naive CD8, roughly 2.4% memory CD4, under 0.5% memory CD8.

Sequencing input: naive CD4+ T cells sorted from blood. Subset reported: CD45RA+ positively selected. The receptor's source is a woman under 40 in good health. The chain combines TRBV6-6 with TRBJ2-7, with 8 bases matching TRBD1. The CDR3 sequence: CASSPPRDRTYEQYF. The DNA for the CDR3 is TGTGCCAGCAGTCCCCCCCGGGACAGGACCTACGAGCAGTACTTC.